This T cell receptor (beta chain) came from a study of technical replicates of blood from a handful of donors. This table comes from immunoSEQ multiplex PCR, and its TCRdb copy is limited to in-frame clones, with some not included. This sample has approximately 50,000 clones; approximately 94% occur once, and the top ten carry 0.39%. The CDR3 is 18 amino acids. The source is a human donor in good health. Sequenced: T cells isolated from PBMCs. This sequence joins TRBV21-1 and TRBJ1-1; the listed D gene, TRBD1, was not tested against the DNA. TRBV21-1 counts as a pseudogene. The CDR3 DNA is TGTGCCAGCAGCAAGTACGACAGGGGGCTTTGGATGAACACTGAAGCTTTCTTT. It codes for CASSKYDRGLWMNTEAFF.